This TCR beta chain was sequenced for a study of Ad26.COV2.S vaccination and SARS-CoV-2 variants. Study-level background: Once, or twice with 56 days between doses, Ad26.COV2.S was given intramuscularly. Regarding the study as a whole: Vaccinees displayed broader spike-specific TCR repertoires than placebo recipients. Substantial breadth was reported for post-vaccination spike-specific CD8+ and CD4+ T cells. Total T cell responses were possibly underestimated by TCR breadth and depth analyses.

As to this clone: Its antigen remains unknown.

Produced via immunoSEQ multiplex PCR; TCRdb's table is partial and in-frame only. The sample lists 300,000 to 400,000 clones, about 86% occurring once. As to treatment: 15 to 20 received Ad26.COV2.S at low or high dose, single or two shots; about 5 received placebo; per-sample allocation not given. Collection of samples fell on day 63 after the first vaccine or placebo injection. The sample was peripheral blood, taken in a trial of Ad26.COV2.S vaccine versus placebo. This receptor was identified in a person between 18 and 65 years old who received the Ad26.COV2.S COVID-19 vaccine or a placebo.

CDR3 amino acids: CASSQEAVAGGGDTQYF. The DNA for the CDR3 is TGCGCCAGCAGCCAAGAAGCGGTAGCGGGGGGCGGAGATACGCAGTATTTT. The chain employs TRBV4-1 and TRBJ2-3; 10 bases agree with TRBD2. CDR3 length equals 17 residues. Germline-derived CDR1 and CDR2 are MGHRA and YSYEKL. V lost 0 bases to trimming and J lost 5 bases; unmatched junction nucleotides: 8.